The 14 T cell receptor beta chains reported below all come from one sample, sequenced in a study of blood T cell repertoires in COVID-19. Sequencing used immunoSEQ multiplex PCR; TCRdb keeps in-frame clones, though not all of them. The repertoire holds 300,000 to 400,000 clones, with approximately 87% as singletons. Sequenced: peripheral blood. Receptors originate from an older woman with COVID-19, enrolled during active disease.

This clone was seen only once. The chain couples TRBV9 to TRBJ2-3; 11 bases fit TRBD2. This CDR3 has 16 amino acids. Germline V CDR1 and CDR2: SGDLS, YYNGEE. The junction had 10 bases not matched to a gene; V was cut back by 4 bases and J by 6 bases. In DNA form, the CDR3 reads TGTGCCAGCAGCTCGCGACTAGCGGGGTCGAAGGATACGCAGTATTTT. Translating it yields CASSSRLAGSKDTQYF.

This chain connects TRBV6-4 to TRBJ1-2; no clear D. Germline V gene data show CDR1 as MRHNA and CDR2 as SNTAGT. V shed 0 bases and J shed 4 bases, with 6 bases lying between them. The CDR3 totals 13 residues. Here the CDR3 DNA reads TGTGCCAGCAGTGACTCTCCAGGCTATGGCTACACCTTC. As protein: CASSDSPGYGYTF.

The chain has TRBV12-3 or TRBV12-4 and TRBJ1-2, with TRBD1 as a possible D gene (6 bases). Trimming removed 7 bases from V and 10 bases from J, with 19 bases in between. The CDR3 totals 13 residues. Here the CDR3 reads CASTPGQGYHYTF. The CDR3 nucleotides are TGTGCCAGCACCCCAGGGCAGGGGTACCACTACACCTTC.

The chain carries TRBV29-1 and TRBJ2-6; no reliable D call. The CDR3 consists of 14 residues. From germline, CDR1 is SQVTM and CDR2 ANQGSEA. V was cut by 4 bases and J by 0 bases, with 7 bases left in between. The CDR3 sequence is CSVAGGSGANVLTF. The DNA of the CDR3 is TGCAGCGTTGCCGGCGGCTCTGGGGCCAACGTCCTGACTTTC.

The V gene is TRBV29-1, the J gene TRBJ1-5; D is undetermined. Germline CDR1 SQVTM, CDR2 ANQGSEA. V gave up 2 bases and J gave up 8 bases, with 13 bases separating them. The CDR3 totals 13 residues. The DNA of the CDR3 is TGCAGCGTTGAAATATCCCCGGTCGAGCCCCAGCATTTT. Translation: CSVEISPVEPQHF. The entire variable domain, with the rest obtained from reference TRBV29-1 and TRBJ1-5, is as follows: SAVISQKPSRDICQRGTSLTIQCQVDSQVTMMFWYRQQPGQSLTLIATANQGSEATYESGFVIDKFPISRPNLTFSTLTVSNMSPEDSSIYLCSVEISPVEPQHFGDGTRLSIL.

This chain links TRBV11-2 with TRBJ2-7, with D possibly being TRBD2 (6 bases). The CDR3 sequence is 15 residues long. CDR1 is SGHAT, CDR2 FQNNGV, per germline. Trimming shortened V by 5 bases and J by 3 bases, and 17 bases separated the two germline ends. CDR3 in amino acids: CASSPLFAGRYEQYF. The CDR3 DNA sequence: TGTGCCAGCAGCCCGCTATTCGCGGGGCGCTACGAGCAGTACTTC.

This clone appeared once. The chain combines TRBV5-1 with TRBJ2-3; TRBD2 aligns across 9 bases. Looked up from germline, CDR1 is SGHRS and CDR2 is YFSETQ. The CDR3 contains 15 residues. The junction had 3 bases not matched to a gene; V was cut back by 0 bases and J by 4 bases. DNA for the CDR3: TGCGCCAGCAGCTTGGCTAAGCGGGGGGCAGATACGCAGTATTTT. Amino acids: CASSLAKRGADTQYF.

In regard to this clone: Other nucleotide sequences in the sample specify the same CDR3. The rearrangement joins TRBV6-5 to TRBJ1-1; no definite D call. This CDR3 has 13 amino acids. Trimming cost V 6 bases and J 0 bases, with 8 bases left between them. CDR1 is MNHEY and CDR2 is SVGAGI in the germline V gene. The CDR3 DNA sequence: TGTGCCAGCAGAACGACTCTGAACACTGAAGCTTTCTTT. The encoded protein is CASRTTLNTEAFF.

The chain combines TRBV7-8 with TRBJ2-7; tentative D call: TRBD1 (6 bases). V shed 6 bases and J shed 6 bases, with 9 bases lying between them. Germline values: CDR1 SGHVS, CDR2 FQNEAQ. There are 11 residues in the CDR3. This chain's CDR3 is CASRLQGEQYF. The CDR3 region has the DNA TGTGCCAGCAGATTACAGGGCGAGCAGTACTTC.

V and J are TRBV19 and TRBJ2-3, with TRBD2 matching over 12 bases. Germline V gene data show CDR1 as LNHDA and CDR2 as SQIVND (reference sequence). The CDR3 length is 17 residues. The V segment lost 5 bases and the J segment 1 base; nucleotides outside the gene matches: 7. This CDR3 reads CASSARLAGARTDTQYF. CDR3 DNA sequence: TGTGCCAGTAGTGCCCGACTAGCGGGGGCCCGCACAGATACGCAGTATTTT.

The CDR3 region has the DNA TGTGCCAGCAGCCTGAGCCACGGTTCACCCCTCCACTTT. Amino acids: CASSLSHGSPLHF. The J gene is TRBJ1-6, the V gene TRBV14; no definite D call. Germline V gene lookup returns CDR1 SGHDN and CDR2 FVKESK. The CDR3 contains 13 residues. V dropped 4 bases and J dropped 9 bases, with 10 bases sitting between them. Full variable domain (rest looked up from reference TRBV14 and TRBJ1-6): EAGVTQFPSHSVIEKGQTVTLRCDPISGHDNLYWYRRVMGKEIKFLLHFVKESKQDESGMPNNRFLAERTGGTYSTLKVQPAELEDSGVYFCASSLSHGSPLHFGNGTRLTVT.

The rearrangement links TRBV6-5 to TRBJ1-1; 7 bases align to TRBD1. Germline trimming cut 2 bases from V and 5 bases from J; bases unmatched to any gene: 5. The CDR3 loop spans 14 amino acids. The germline gives CDR1 MNHEY, CDR2 SVGAGI. CDR3 coding DNA: TGTGCCAGCAGTTACAAGAGGGGGCGAACTGAAGCTTTCTTT. It translates to CASSYKRGRTEAFF.

The CDR3 is CASSRGQGNSPLHF. DNA for the CDR3: TGTGCCAGCAGCCGAGGACAGGGGAATTCACCCCTCCACTTT. V is TRBV5-6 and J is TRBJ1-6; TRBD1 matches at 9 bases. Germline V gene lookup returns CDR1 SGHDT and CDR2 YYEEEE. The CDR3 contains 14 residues. After removal of 4 bases from V and 7 bases from J, the junction contained 3 bases not matched to a gene.

This chain links TRBV5-8 with TRBJ2-3; 7 bases fit TRBD1. After removal of 0 bases from V and 3 bases from J, the junction contained 7 bases not matched to a gene. This CDR3 has 16 amino acids. CDR1 and CDR2 from the germline V gene are SGHTS and YDEGEE. The CDR3 bases are TGTGCCAGCAGCTTGGCCACAGGGGCGATTACAGATACGCAGTATTTT. It codes for CASSLATGAITDTQYF.